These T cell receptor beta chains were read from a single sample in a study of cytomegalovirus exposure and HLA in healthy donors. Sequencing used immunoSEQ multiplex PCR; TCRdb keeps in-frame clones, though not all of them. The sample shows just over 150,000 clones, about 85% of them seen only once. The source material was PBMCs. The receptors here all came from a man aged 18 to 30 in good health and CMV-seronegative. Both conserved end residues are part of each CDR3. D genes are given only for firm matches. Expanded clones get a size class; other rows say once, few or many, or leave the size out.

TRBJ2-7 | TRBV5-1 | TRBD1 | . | CASTLSGQGRSVQYF | TGCGCCAGCACCCTTAGTGGACAGGGAAGGTCCGTGCAGTACTTC
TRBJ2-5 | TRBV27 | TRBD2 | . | CASTSGGMETQYF | TGTGCCAGCACCTCGGGGGGGATGGAGACCCAGTACTTC
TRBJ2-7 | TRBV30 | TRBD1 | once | CAWAGDRKREQYF | TGTGCCTGGGCAGGGGACAGGAAGAGGGAGCAGTACTTC
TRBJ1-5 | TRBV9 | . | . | CASSERGPRGGNQPQHF | TGTGCCAGCAGCGAAAGGGGCCCCCGAGGCGGCAATCAGCCCCAGCATTTT
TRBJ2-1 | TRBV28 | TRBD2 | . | CASSPSGVGHGEQFF | TGTGCCAGCAGCCCTAGCGGGGTTGGCCACGGTGAGCAGTTCTTC
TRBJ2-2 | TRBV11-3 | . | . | CASSNPGGLAGELFF | TGTGCCAGCAGCAATCCGGGGGGCCTGGCCGGGGAGCTGTTTTTT
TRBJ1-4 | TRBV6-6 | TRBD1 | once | CASTKQGTATNEKLFF | TGTGCCAGCACCAAACAGGGGACCGCAACTAATGAAAAACTGTTTTTT
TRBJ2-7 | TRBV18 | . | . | CASSPPGLSSYEQYF | TGTGCCAGCTCACCACCGGGGCTGTCTTCCTACGAGCAGTACTTC
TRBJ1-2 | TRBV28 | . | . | CASSVGGYGYTF | TGTGCCAGCAGTGTCGGGGGCTATGGCTACACCTTC
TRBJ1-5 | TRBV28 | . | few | CASKRYRADSNQPQHF | TGTGCCAGCAAAAGGTACAGGGCCGATAGCAATCAGCCCCAGCATTTT
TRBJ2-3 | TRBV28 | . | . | CASSPYPLGGATDTQYF | TGTGCCAGCAGTCCCTACCCACTAGGAGGGGCCACAGATACGCAGTATTTT
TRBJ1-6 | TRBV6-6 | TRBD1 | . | CASVYTPGGNSPLHF | TGTGCCAGCGTATACACCCCAGGGGGGAATTCACCCCTCCACTTT
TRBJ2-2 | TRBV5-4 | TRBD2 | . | CASSLAPGGAGELFF | TGTGCCAGCAGCTTGGCCCCGGGGGGTGCCGGGGAGCTGTTTTTT
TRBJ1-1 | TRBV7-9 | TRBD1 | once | CASSLAGQSAFF | TGTGCCAGCAGCTTAGCGGGACAGTCGGCTTTCTTT
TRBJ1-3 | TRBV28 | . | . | CATLPEYSGNTIYF | TGTGCCACCCTACCGGAGTACTCTGGAAACACCATATATTTT
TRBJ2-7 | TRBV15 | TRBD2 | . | CATRTSGRGEQYF | TGTGCCACGCGGACTAGCGGGAGAGGCGAGCAGTACTTC
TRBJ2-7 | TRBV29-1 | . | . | CSVVYQGAYEQYF | TGCAGCGTTGTTTACCAGGGTGCCTACGAGCAGTACTTC
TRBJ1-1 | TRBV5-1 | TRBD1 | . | CASSLTDRVLNTEAFF | TGCGCCAGCAGCCTGACCGACAGGGTCTTAAACACTGAAGCTTTCTTT
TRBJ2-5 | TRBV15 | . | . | CATSRGASGETQYF | TGTGCCACCAGCAGAGGGGCCTCAGGGGAGACCCAGTACTTC
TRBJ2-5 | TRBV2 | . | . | CASKTGFGETQYF | TGTGCCAGCAAGACGGGGTTCGGAGAGACCCAGTACTTC
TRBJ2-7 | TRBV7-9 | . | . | CASSSLLEESSYEQYF | TGTGCCAGCAGCTCCCTCTTGGAGGAGAGCTCCTACGAGCAGTACTTC
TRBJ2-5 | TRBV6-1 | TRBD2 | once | CASSELGRGGAETQYF | TGTGCCAGCAGTGAACTTGGGCGGGGGGGCGCAGAGACCCAGTACTTC
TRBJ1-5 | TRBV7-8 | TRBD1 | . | CASSHPGTDSNQPQHF | TGTGCCAGCAGCCACCCAGGGACAGATAGCAATCAGCCCCAGCATTTT
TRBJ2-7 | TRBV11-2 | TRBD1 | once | CASSQDRSYEQYF | TGTGCCAGCAGCCAGGACAGGAGCTACGAGCAGTACTTC
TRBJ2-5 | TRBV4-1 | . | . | CASSRGLLGTQYF | TGCGCCAGCAGCCGGGGGCTCCTAGGGACCCAGTACTTC
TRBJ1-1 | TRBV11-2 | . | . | CASSLREAFF | TGTGCCAGCAGCTTACGTGAAGCTTTCTTT
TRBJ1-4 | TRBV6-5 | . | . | CASSYSGGVYEKLFF | TGTGCCAGCAGTTACTCGGGGGGGGTTTATGAAAAACTGTTTTTT
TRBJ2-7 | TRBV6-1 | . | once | CASKGLYEQYF | TGTGCCAGCAAGGGACTCTACGAGCAGTACTTC
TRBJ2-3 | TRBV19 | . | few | CASSSGGRVDTQYF | TGTGCCAGTAGCTCCGGCGGGCGGGTAGATACGCAGTATTTT
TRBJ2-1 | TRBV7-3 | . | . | CASSLDGLSYGQFF | TGTGCCAGCAGCCTAGACGGACTCTCTTATGGGCAGTTCTTC
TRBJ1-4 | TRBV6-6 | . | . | CASSYRPGSEKLFF | TGTGCCAGCAGTTACCGCCCTGGTAGTGAAAAACTGTTTTTT
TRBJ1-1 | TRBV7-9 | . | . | CASSLRGTEAFF | TGTGCCAGCAGCTTAAGGGGTACTGAAGCTTTCTTT
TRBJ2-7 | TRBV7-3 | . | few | CASSPGAGAAYEQYF | TGTGCCAGCAGCCCCGGGGCAGGGGCCGCCTACGAGCAGTACTTC
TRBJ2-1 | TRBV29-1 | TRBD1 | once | CSGGDRGWEEQFF | TGCAGCGGAGGGGACAGGGGTTGGGAAGAGCAGTTCTTC
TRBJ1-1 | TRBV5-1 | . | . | CASSLAGGSTEAFF | TGCGCCAGCAGCTTGGCCGGGGGGAGCACTGAAGCTTTCTTT